This TCR beta chain was captured in a study of blood T cell repertoires in COVID-19. Overall study: Samples of COVID-19 (acute and convalescent) were obtained from the United States, Italy and Spain.

Some clones are missing from TCRdb's copy, which holds only in-frame ones; the method was immunoSEQ multiplex PCR. The sample lists 150,000 to 200,000 clones; 86% were seen once. The cohort comprised adults aged roughly 18 to 90 years residing in under 30 US areas. Cohort allocation depended upon clinical history that participants reported. V lost 7 bases and J lost 2; bases outside the gene matches: 11. The CDR3 is made up of 15 amino acids. The germline gives CDR1 SNHLY, CDR2 FYNNEI. This sequence joins TRBV2 and TRBJ2-7; 7 nucleotides agree with TRBD2. The clonotype was recovered from a woman aged 25-40 years who had recovered from COVID-19. Sequencing was carried out using PBMCs or T cells enriched from blood (not recorded which). The CDR3 spells CASTIGAGRAYEQYF. The CDR3 DNA follows: TGTGCCAGCACCATAGGGGCAGGGAGGGCCTACGAGCAGTACTTC. The full variable domain, in which reference TRBV2 and TRBJ2-7 provide the parts outside the CDR3, is EPEVTQTPSHQVTQMGQEVILRCVPISNHLYFYWYRQILGQKVEFLVSFYNNEISEKSEIFDDQFSVERPDGSNFTLKIRSTKLEDSAMYFCASTIGAGRAYEQYFGPGTRLTVT.